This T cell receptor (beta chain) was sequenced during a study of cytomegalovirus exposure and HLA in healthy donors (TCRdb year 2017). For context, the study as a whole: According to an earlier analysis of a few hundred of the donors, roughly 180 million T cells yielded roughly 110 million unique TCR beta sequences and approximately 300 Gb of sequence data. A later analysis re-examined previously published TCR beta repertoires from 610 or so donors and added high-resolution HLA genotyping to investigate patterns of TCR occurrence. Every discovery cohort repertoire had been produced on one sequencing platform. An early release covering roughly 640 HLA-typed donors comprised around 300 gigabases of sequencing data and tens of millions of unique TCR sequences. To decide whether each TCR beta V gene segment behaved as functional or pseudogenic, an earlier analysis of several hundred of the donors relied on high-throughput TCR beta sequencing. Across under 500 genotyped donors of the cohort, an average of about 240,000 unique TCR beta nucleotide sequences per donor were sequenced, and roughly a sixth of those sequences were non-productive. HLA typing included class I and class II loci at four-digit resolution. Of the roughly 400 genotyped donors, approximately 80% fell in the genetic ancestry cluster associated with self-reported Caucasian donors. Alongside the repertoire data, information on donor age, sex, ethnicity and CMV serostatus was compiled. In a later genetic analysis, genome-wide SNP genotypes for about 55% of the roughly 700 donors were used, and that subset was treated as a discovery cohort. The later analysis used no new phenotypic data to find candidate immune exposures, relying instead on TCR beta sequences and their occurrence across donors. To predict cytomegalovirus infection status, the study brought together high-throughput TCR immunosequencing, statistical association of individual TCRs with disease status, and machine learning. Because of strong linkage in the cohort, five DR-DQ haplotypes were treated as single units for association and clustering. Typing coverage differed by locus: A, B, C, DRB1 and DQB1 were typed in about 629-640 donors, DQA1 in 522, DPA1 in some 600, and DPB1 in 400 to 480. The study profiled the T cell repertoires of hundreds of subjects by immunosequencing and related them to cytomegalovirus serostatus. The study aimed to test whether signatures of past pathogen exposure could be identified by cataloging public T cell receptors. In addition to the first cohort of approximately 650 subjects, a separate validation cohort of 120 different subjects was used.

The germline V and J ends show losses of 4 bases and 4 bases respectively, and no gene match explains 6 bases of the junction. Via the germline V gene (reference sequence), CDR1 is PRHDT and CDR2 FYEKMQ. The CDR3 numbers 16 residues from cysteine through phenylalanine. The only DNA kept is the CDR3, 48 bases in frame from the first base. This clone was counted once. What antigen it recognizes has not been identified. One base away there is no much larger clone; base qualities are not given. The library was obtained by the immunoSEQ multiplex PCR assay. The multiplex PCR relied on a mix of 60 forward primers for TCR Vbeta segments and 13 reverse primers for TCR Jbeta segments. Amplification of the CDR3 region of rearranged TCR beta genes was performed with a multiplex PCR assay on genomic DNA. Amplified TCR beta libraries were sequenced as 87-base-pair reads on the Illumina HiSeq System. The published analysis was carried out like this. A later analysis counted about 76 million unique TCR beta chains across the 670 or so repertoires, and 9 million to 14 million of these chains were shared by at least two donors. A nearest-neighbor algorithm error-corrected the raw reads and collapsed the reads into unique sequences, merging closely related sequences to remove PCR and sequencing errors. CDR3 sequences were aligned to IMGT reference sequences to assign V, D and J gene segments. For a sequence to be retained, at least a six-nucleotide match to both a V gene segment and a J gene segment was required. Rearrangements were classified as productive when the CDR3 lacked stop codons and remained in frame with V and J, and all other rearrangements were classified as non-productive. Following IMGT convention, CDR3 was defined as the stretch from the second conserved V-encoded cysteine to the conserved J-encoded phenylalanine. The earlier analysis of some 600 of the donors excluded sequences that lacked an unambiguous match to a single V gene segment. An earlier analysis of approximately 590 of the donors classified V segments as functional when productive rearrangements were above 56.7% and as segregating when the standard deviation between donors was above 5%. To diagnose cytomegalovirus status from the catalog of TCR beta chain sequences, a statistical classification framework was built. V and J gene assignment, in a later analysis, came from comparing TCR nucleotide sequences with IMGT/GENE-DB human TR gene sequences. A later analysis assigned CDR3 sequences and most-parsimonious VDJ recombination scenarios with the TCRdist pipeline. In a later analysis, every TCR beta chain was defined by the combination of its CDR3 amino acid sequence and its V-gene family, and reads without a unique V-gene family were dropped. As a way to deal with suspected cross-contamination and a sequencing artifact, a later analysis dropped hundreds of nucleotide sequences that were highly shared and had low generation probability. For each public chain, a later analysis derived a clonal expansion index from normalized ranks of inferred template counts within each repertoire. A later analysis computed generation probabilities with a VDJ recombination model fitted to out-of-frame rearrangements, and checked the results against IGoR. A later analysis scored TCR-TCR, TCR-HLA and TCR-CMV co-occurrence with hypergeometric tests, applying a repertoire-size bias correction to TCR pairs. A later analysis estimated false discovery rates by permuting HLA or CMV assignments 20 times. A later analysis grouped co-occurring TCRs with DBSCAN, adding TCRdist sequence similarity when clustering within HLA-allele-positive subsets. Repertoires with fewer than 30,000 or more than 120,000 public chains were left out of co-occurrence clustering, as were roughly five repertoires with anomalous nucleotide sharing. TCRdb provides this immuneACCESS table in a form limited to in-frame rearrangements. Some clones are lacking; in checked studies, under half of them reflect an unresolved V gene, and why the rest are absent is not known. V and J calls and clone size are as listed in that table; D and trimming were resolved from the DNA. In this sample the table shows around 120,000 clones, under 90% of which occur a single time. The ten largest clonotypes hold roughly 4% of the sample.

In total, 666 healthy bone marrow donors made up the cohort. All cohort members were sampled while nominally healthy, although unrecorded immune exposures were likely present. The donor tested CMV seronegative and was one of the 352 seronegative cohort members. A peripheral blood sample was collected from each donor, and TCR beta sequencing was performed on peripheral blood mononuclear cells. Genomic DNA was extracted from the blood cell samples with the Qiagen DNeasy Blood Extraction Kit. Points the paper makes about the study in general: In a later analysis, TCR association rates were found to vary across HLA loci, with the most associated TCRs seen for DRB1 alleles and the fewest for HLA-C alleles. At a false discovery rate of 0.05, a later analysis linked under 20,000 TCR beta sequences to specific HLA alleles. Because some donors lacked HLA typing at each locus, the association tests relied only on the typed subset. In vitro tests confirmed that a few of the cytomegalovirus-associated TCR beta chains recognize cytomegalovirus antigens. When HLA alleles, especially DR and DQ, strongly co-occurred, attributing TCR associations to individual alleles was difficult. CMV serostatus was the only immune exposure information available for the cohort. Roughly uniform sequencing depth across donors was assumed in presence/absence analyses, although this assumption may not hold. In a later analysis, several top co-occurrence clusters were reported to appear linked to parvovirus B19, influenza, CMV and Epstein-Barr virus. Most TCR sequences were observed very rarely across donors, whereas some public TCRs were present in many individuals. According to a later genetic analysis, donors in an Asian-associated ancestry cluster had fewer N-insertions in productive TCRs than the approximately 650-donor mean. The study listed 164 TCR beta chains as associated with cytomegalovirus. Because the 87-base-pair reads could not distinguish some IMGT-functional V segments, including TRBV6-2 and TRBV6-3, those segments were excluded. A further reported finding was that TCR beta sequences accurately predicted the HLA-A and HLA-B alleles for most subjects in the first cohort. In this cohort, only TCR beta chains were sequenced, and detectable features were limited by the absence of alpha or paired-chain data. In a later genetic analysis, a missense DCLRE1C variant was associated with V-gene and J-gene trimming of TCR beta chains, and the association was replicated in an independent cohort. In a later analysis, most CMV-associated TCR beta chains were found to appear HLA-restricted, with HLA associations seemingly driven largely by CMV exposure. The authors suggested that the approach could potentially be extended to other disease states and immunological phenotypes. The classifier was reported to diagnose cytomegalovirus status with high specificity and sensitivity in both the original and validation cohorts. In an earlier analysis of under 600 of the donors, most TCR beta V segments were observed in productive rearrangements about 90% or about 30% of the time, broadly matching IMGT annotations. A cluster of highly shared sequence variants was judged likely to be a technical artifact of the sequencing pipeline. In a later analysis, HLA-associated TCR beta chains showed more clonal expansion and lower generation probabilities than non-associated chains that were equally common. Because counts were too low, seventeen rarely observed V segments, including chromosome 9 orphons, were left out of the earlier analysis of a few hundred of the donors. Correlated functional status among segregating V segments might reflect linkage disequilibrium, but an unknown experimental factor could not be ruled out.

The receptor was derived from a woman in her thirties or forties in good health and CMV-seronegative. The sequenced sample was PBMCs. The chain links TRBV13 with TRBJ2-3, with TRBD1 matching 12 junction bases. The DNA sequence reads TGTGCCAGCAGCTCTCCGGGACAGGGGGCGGCAGATACGCAGTATTTT. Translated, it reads CASSSPGQGAADTQYF.